Below, 6 T cell receptor beta chains from the same sample are listed, as sequenced in a study of technical replicates of blood from a few donors. Produced via immunoSEQ multiplex PCR; TCRdb's table is partial and in-frame only. The data hold about 75,000 clones, with about 97% observed a single time. The sample consisted of T cells isolated from PBMCs. The receptors originated from a human donor in good health.

The chain is built from TRBV29-1 and TRBJ2-5; a possible D gene is TRBD1 (7 bases). This CDR3 is built from 14 residues. With 1 base removed from V and 3 bases from J, the gap between germline ends came to 12 bases. Per the germline V gene, CDR1 is SQVTM and CDR2 is ANQGSEA. CDR3 DNA sequence: TGCAGCGTTGAAGGTGACAGGGAGGAAGAGACCCAGTACTTC. Its protein product is CSVEGDREEETQYF.

This chain joins TRBV15 and TRBJ2-5; D is perhaps TRBD2 (5 bases). Trimming cost V 0 bases and J 2 bases, with 10 bases left between them. Germline loops: CDR1 LNHNV, CDR2 YYDKDF (reference sequence). CDR3 length equals 15 residues. The CDR3 loop is CATSRDRSGQETQYF. CDR3 coding DNA: TGTGCCACCAGCAGAGATAGGAGCGGACAAGAGACCCAGTACTTC.

The V call is TRBV29-1, the J call TRBJ2-1, with 11 bases matching TRBD2. V shed 8 bases and J 6 bases; nucleotides not matched to a gene: 9. This CDR3 has 14 amino acids. The germline CDR1 and CDR2 sequences are SQVTM and ANQGSEA. CDR3: CSLVAGGPRNEQFF. The CDR3 DNA sequence: TGCAGCTTAGTAGCGGGAGGGCCTCGCAATGAGCAGTTCTTC.

V usage is TRBV6-5 and J usage is TRBJ1-4; 9 bases match TRBD1. CDR1 and CDR2 from the germline V gene are MNHEY and SVGAGI. The CDR3 is 11 amino acids. Germline trimming cut 6 bases from V and 12 bases from J; bases unmatched to any gene: 2. CDR3 protein: CASSNRGQLFF. The CDR3 DNA reads as TGTGCCAGCAGCAACAGGGGGCAACTGTTTTTT.

The count of this clone is one. The chain employs TRBV5-4 and TRBJ2-7, with 8 bases lining up with TRBD2. The germline CDR1 and CDR2 sequences are SGHNT and YYREEE (reference sequence). This CDR3 comprises 14 residues. The V segment lost 6 bases and the J segment 0 bases; nucleotides outside the gene matches: 5. CDR3 in DNA: TGTGCCAGCAAAGAAACTAGCGGCTCCTACGAGCAGTACTTC. It is translated as CASKETSGSYEQYF.

This chain links TRBV9 with TRBJ2-1; 7 bases fit TRBD2. Germline CDR1 reads SGDLS; CDR2 reads YYNGEE. The CDR3 loop spans 16 amino acids. V lost 0 bases and J lost 8; bases outside the gene matches: 11. The CDR3 protein is CASSVDRREGPDEQFF. The CDR3 DNA reads TGTGCCAGCAGCGTAGATAGGAGGGAGGGCCCGGATGAGCAGTTCTTC. Filled out from reference TRBV9 and TRBJ2-1, the complete variable domain reads DSGVTQTPKHLITATGQRVTLRCSPRSGDLSVYWYQQSLDQGLQFLIQYYNGEERAKGNILERFSAQQFPDLHSELNLSSLELGDSALYFCASSVDRREGPDEQFFGPGTRLTVL.